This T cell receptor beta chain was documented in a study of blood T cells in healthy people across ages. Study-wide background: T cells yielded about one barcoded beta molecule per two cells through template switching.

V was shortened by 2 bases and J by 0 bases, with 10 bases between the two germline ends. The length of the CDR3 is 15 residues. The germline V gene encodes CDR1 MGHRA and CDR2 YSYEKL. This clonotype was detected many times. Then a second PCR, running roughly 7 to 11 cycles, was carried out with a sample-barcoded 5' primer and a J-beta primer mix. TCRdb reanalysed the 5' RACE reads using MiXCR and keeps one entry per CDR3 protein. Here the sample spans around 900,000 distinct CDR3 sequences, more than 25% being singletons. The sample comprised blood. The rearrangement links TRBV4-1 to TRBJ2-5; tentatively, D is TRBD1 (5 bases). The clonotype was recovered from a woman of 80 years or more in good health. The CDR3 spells CASSQTRAYQETQYF. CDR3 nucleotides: TGCGCCAGCAGCCAAACCAGGGCGTACCAAGAGACCCAGTACTTC.